Included here is one TCR beta chain sequence, with context. Its matching antigen is unknown. The CDR3 consists of 14 residues. With 8 bases clipped from V and 3 bases from J, the junction kept 5 bases outside the gene matches. CDR1 is SEHNR, CDR2 FQNEAQ, per germline (reference sequence). Both TCR beta VDJ combination and CDR3 sequence profiling were carried out. Genomic DNA was the template for this profiling. Each CDR3 protein gets one entry after TCRdb re-called the reads with MiXCR. The sample records around 190,000 distinct CDR3 sequences, roughly half being singletons. These data belong to a study of CD8+CD57+ T cells in acquired aplastic anemia. Study conclusions and caveats: Patient and control CD8+ Simpson's diversity was not significantly different.

V is TRBV7-9 and J is TRBJ1-1; 11 bases are shared with TRBD1. The origin of this receptor is a human donor in good health, serving as a control. The sequenced sample was sorted CD4+, CD8+, or CD8+CD57+ T cells (not recorded which) from PBMCs. The CDR3 bases are TGTGCCAGCGGGACAGGGGGTTTGTACACTGAAGCTTTCTTT. This gives the protein CASGTGGLYTEAFF.